The next 25 T cell receptor beta chains were all read from a single sample in a study of blood T cell repertoires in COVID-19. Profiled with immunoSEQ multiplex PCR; TCRdb holds only in-frame clones, not every one. The top ten hold over 1.3% of the sample, which has 62,000 or so clones, approximately 86% seen once. Sample: peripheral blood. The source of these receptors is a woman in her fifties or sixties with acute or convalescent COVID-19.

This sequence joins TRBV2 and TRBJ1-2, with 8 bases aligning to TRBD1. J lost 7 bases, V lost 7 bases, and 5 bases had no gene match. The CDR3 is 12 amino acids. Germline V lookup: CDR1 SNHLY, CDR2 FYNNEI. The CDR3, as DNA: TGTGCCAGCACCCGAGACAGGGGTGGCTACACCTTC. Protein product: CASTRDRGGYTF. Full variable domain (remainder filled in from reference TRBV2 and TRBJ1-2): EPEVTQTPSHQVTQMGQEVILRCVPISNHLYFYWYRQILGQKVEFLVSFYNNEISEKSEIFDDQFSVERPDGSNFTLKIRSTKLEDSAMYFCASTRDRGGYTFGSGTRLTVV.

J is TRBJ1-2 and V is TRBV6-5; tentative D call: TRBD1 (5 bases). This CDR3 is built from 14 residues. V lost 7 bases and J 5 bases, leaving 17 bases between the germline ends. CDR1 is MNHEY and CDR2 is SVGAGI in the germline V gene. CDR3 nucleotides: TGTGCCAGCACCTCCCCCGACAGAAATTATGGCTACACCTTC. It translates to CASTSPDRNYGYTF.

The rearrangement joins TRBV7-8 to TRBJ1-6; D may be TRBD1 (5 bases). CDR3 length: 21 amino acids. Per the germline V gene, CDR1 is SGHVS and CDR2 is FQNEAQ. The V end lost 1 base, the J end lost 0 bases, and 22 bases lay between the germline ends. CDR3 coding DNA: TGTGCCAGCAGCTTAGTTAGCATTCTGGGGCAGAGCAGCTCCTATAATTCACCCCTCCACTTT. Translating gives CASSLVSILGQSSSYNSPLHF.

This sequence joins TRBV7-9 and TRBJ2-1; perhaps TRBD2 as D (6 bases). Per the germline V gene, CDR1 is SEHNR and CDR2 is FQNEAQ (reference sequence). This CDR3 region has 14 residues. V was cut by 0 bases and J by 6 bases, with 9 bases left in between. CDR3 DNA: TGTGCCAGCAGCTTAGCGGGAGGAGCCAATGAGCAGTTCTTC. Residues: CASSLAGGANEQFF.

This clone was seen a single time. The rearrangement uses TRBV6-5 and TRBJ2-7; 8 nucleotides match TRBD2. The CDR3 has 14 residues. V dropped 8 bases and J dropped 7; count of bases not matched to a gene: 13. CDR1 and CDR2 (germline): MNHEY, SVGAGI. For the CDR3, the DNA is TGTGCCAGCTTAGCGGGGAAGGCCTTAGGGGAGCAGTACTTC. It codes for CASLAGKALGEQYF.

The CDR3: CASAGDPNTGELFF. In DNA form, the CDR3 reads TGTGCCAGCGCGGGGGACCCGAACACCGGGGAGCTGTTTTTT. The J gene is TRBJ2-2, the V gene TRBV2, with 7 bases fitting TRBD2. Germline V CDR1 and CDR2: SNHLY, FYNNEI. This CDR3 spans 14 amino acids. V trimming: 8 bases; J trimming: 0 bases; junction bases outside the gene matches: 3.

This clone was counted a single time. This chain uses TRBV7-2 with TRBJ1-4, with 9 bases aligning to TRBD1. V gave up 5 bases and J gave up 8 bases; unmatched junction bases: 9. The CDR3 contains 15 residues. The V gene's germline CDR1 is SGHTA and CDR2 FQGNSA. In DNA form, the CDR3 reads TGTGCCAGCAGCCCCAAACAGGGGGCGCGGGAAAAACTGTTTTTT. This gives the protein CASSPKQGAREKLFF.

The chain recombines TRBV27 with TRBJ1-3, with D possibly matching TRBD1 (5 bases). Trimming took 3 bases from V and 4 from J, leaving 10 bases between them. Germline V gene data show CDR1 as MNHEY and CDR2 as SMNVEV (reference sequence). The CDR3 consists of 14 residues. CDR3 protein: CASSFDRLGNTIYF. Here the CDR3 DNA reads TGTGCCAGCAGTTTCGACAGACTCGGAAACACCATATATTTT.

The chain carries TRBV9 and TRBJ2-1; TRBD2 matches 7 bases. The CDR3 totals 13 residues. Germline V gene data show CDR1 as SGDLS and CDR2 as YYNGEE. With V trimmed by 2 bases and J by 8 bases, 4 bases remained unmatched. Here the CDR3 DNA reads TGTGCCAGCAGCGTTTTAGCGGGCTATGAGCAGTTCTTC. Translating gives CASSVLAGYEQFF. The full variable domain, completed using reference TRBV9 and TRBJ2-1, is DSGVTQTPKHLITATGQRVTLRCSPRSGDLSVYWYQQSLDQGLQFLIQYYNGEERAKGNILERFSAQQFPDLHSELNLSSLELGDSALYFCASSVLAGYEQFFGPGTRLTVL.

This clone was seen just once. J is TRBJ2-3 and V is TRBV5-1, with a possible D match to TRBD2 (5 bases). The CDR3 is 15 amino acids. Germline V CDR1 and CDR2: SGHRS, YFSETQ. Trimming took 5 bases from V and 6 from J, leaving 19 bases between them. DNA for the CDR3: TGCGCCAGCAGATCGGACGGGGTCAGACTGGATACGCAGTATTTT. This sequence encodes CASRSDGVRLDTQYF. The variable domain in full, completed from reference TRBV5-1 and TRBJ2-3, reads KAGVTQTPRYLIKTRGQQVTLSCSPISGHRSVSWYQQTPGQGLQFLFEYFSETQRNKGNFPGRFSGRQFSNSRSEMNVSTLELGDSALYLCASRSDGVRLDTQYFGPGTRLTVL.

V usage is TRBV5-4 and J usage is TRBJ2-5, with D perhaps TRBD2 (6 bases). The CDR3 extends over 13 amino acids. Germline values: CDR1 SGHNT, CDR2 YYREEE (reference sequence). Trimming cost V 3 bases and J 2 bases, with 8 bases left between them. CDR3 in DNA: TGTGCCAGCAGCTCCGGGACTCAAGAGACCCAGTACTTC. Residues: CASSSGTQETQYF.

This chain joins TRBV14 and TRBJ2-3; the match to TRBD2 covers 8 bases. Losses at the gene ends were 0 bases for V and 5 bases for J; bases not matched to a gene: 7. Germline V gene data show CDR1 as SGHDN and CDR2 as FVKESK. This CDR3 comprises 16 residues. The CDR3 bases are TGTGCCAGCAGCCAAGAAGGCGGGGGGACGGGAGATACGCAGTATTTT. It yields the protein CASSQEGGGTGDTQYF. Together with reference TRBV14 and TRBJ2-3, the CDR3 gives the full variable domain: EAGVTQFPSHSVIEKGQTVTLRCDPISGHDNLYWYRRVMGKEIKFLLHFVKESKQDESGMPNNRFLAERTGGTYSTLKVQPAELEDSGVYFCASSQEGGGTGDTQYFGPGTRLTVL.

The V call is TRBV2, the J call TRBJ1-6; D might be TRBD1 (6 bases). Trimming took off 2 bases at V and 6 bases at J, with 14 bases between the two ends. The CDR3 totals 16 residues. Per the germline V gene, CDR1 is SNHLY and CDR2 is FYNNEI. The CDR3 region has the DNA TGTGCCAGCAGTGAATTTTCGGGGGGCCTTAATTCACCCCTCCACTTT. Translated: CASSEFSGGLNSPLHF.

This clone has more than one count but fewer than ten. The rearrangement links TRBV19 to TRBJ2-7; weak D call: TRBD1 (6 bases). The V end was cut by 5 bases, the J end by 6 bases, with 14 bases between. CDR3 length equals 13 residues. CDR1 and CDR2 (germline): LNHDA, SQIVND (reference sequence). For the CDR3, the DNA is TGTGCCAGTAGTCTTGTGTGGGGGCGCGAGCAGTACTTC. Its protein is CASSLVWGREQYF.

The gene calls are TRBV13 and TRBJ1-6, with D unclear. V lost 0 bases to trimming and J lost 7 bases, with 4 bases between them. From germline, CDR1 is PRHDT and CDR2 FYEKMQ (reference sequence). CDR3 length equals 13 residues. The CDR3 spells CASSLGQNSPLHF. The CDR3 region has the DNA TGTGCCAGCAGCTTAGGACAGAATTCACCCCTCCACTTT.

The chain is built from TRBV19 and TRBJ1-2, with D perhaps matching TRBD1 (6 bases). V was trimmed by 6 bases and J by 5 bases, leaving 19 bases between them. This CDR3 spans 15 amino acids. CDR1 and CDR2 (germline): LNHDA, SQIVND (reference sequence). This CDR3 reads CASRHRDPRGYGYTF. The CDR3 DNA follows: TGTGCCAGTAGGCATCGGGATCCAAGGGGGTATGGCTACACCTTC. Variable domain in full (rest from reference TRBV19 and TRBJ1-2): DGGITQSPKYLFRKEGQNVTLSCEQNLNHDAMYWYRQDPGQGLRLIYYSQIVNDFQKGDIAEGYSVSREKKESFPLTVTSAQKNPTAFYLCASRHRDPRGYGYTFGSGTRLTVV.

This clone was seen a handful of times. The chain joins TRBV19 to TRBJ1-2; no clear D. Germline CDR1 LNHDA, CDR2 SQIVND (reference sequence). V was clipped by 4 bases and J by 3 bases, with 18 bases between them. This CDR3 has 16 residues. CDR3: CASSTPLGGRDYGYTF. CDR3 nucleotides: TGTGCCAGTAGTACCCCTTTAGGAGGCCGCGACTATGGCTACACCTTC.

The gene calls are TRBV29-1 and TRBJ1-3; tentative D call: TRBD1 (5 bases). The CDR3 loop spans 14 amino acids. Trimming left V 6 bases short and J 1 base short, with 13 bases between. Per the germline V gene, CDR1 is SQVTM and CDR2 is ANQGSEA. As DNA, the CDR3 is TGCAGCGTCGGAGCGCAGGGATCTGGAAACACCATATATTTT. This encodes CSVGAQGSGNTIYF.

This clone showed up just a few times. This chain links TRBV2 with TRBJ2-7, with 9 positions matching TRBD1. The CDR3 totals 13 residues. J was trimmed by 6 bases and V by 6 bases; bases with no gene match: 6. The germline V gene encodes CDR1 SNHLY and CDR2 FYNNEI. The CDR3 loop is CASRGGTGFEQYF. The CDR3 bases are TGTGCCAGCAGAGGCGGGACAGGGTTCGAGCAGTACTTC. Full variable domain (rest looked up from reference TRBV2 and TRBJ2-7): EPEVTQTPSHQVTQMGQEVILRCVPISNHLYFYWYRQILGQKVEFLVSFYNNEISEKSEIFDDQFSVERPDGSNFTLKIRSTKLEDSAMYFCASRGGTGFEQYFGPGTRLTVT.

The chain carries TRBV11-2 and TRBJ1-1; D unresolved. This CDR3 is built from 15 residues. The ends were cut back, 0 bases at V and 1 base at J, with 9 bases in the middle. Germline assignment: CDR1 SGHAT and CDR2 FQNNGV. The CDR3 sequence: CASSLDPGSNTEAFF. Here the CDR3 DNA reads TGTGCCAGCAGCTTAGATCCGGGATCGAACACTGAAGCTTTCTTT.

The gene calls are TRBV10-3 and TRBJ2-3; no firm D call. The germline CDR1 and CDR2 sequences are ENHRY and SYGVKD. This CDR3 comprises 13 residues. V was trimmed by 3 bases and J by 2 bases, leaving 6 bases between them. In DNA, the CDR3 is TGTGCCATCAGTGACTCCTTCACAGATACGCAGTATTTT. This translates into CAISDSFTDTQYF.

This clone was seen more than once but under ten times. The rearrangement uses TRBV4-1 and TRBJ2-1, with D possibly being TRBD2 (5 bases). V was trimmed by 0 bases and J by 0 bases, leaving 15 bases between them. The CDR3 consists of 18 residues. Germline V lookup: CDR1 MGHRA, CDR2 YSYEKL. For the CDR3, the DNA is TGCGCCAGCAGCCAAGATCATGAGGCGGGTCGCTCCTACAATGAGCAGTTCTTC. Protein: CASSQDHEAGRSYNEQFF.

J is TRBJ2-5 and V is TRBV9; D is ambiguous. Trimming cost V 0 bases and J 5 bases, with 8 bases left between them. The CDR3 has 13 residues. Germline V gives CDR1 SGDLS, CDR2 YYNGEE. In DNA form, the CDR3 reads TGTGCCAGCAGCGTAGCGAGTTCGGAGACCCAGTACTTC. Translating it yields CASSVASSETQYF. The complete variable domain, with remaining parts taken from reference TRBV9 and TRBJ2-5, reads DSGVTQTPKHLITATGQRVTLRCSPRSGDLSVYWYQQSLDQGLQFLIQYYNGEERAKGNILERFSAQQFPDLHSELNLSSLELGDSALYFCASSVASSETQYFGPGTRLLVL.

V usage is TRBV19 and J usage is TRBJ1-5; D call uncertain. Per germline, CDR1 LNHDA and CDR2 SQIVND (reference sequence). CDR3 length equals 16 residues. V gave up 4 bases and J gave up 4 bases, with 17 bases separating them. Written as DNA, the CDR3 is TGTGCCAGTAGTACAGTCTCCGGGGTACGAAATCAGCCCCAGCATTTT. Its protein is CASSTVSGVRNQPQHF.

The chain uses TRBV28 and TRBJ1-5, with D hard to call. In germline, CDR1 is MDHEN, CDR2 SYDVKM. The CDR3 loop spans 14 amino acids. Trimming removed 2 bases from V and 0 bases from J, with 5 bases in between. The CDR3, as DNA: TGTGCCAGCAGTTTAGCGGGTAGCAATCAGCCCCAGCATTTT. This translates into CASSLAGSNQPQHF.